The 20 T cell receptor beta chains reported below all come from one sample, sequenced in a study of breast tumors, draining lymph nodes, adjacent tissues. Breast cancer patients provided tissue from their axillary draining lymph nodes. In TCRdb, the multiplex PCR reads were re-called with MiXCR into one record per CDR3 protein. Counted here are 180,000 or so distinct CDR3 sequences, around 29% occurring once; the ten biggest clones make up 4% to 5.5%. The sequenced sample was axillary lymph node tissue. The receptors were sampled from a female donor with breast cancer. Some clones in this sample may be carry-over from other donors' samples.

This clonotype appeared many times. V usage is TRBV28 and J usage is TRBJ2-1; TRBD1 aligns across 11 bases. Per germline, CDR1 MDHEN and CDR2 SYDVKM. The trim removed 4 bases at V and 6 bases at J, leaving 5 bases unmatched. The CDR3 sequence is 15 residues long. The CDR3 DNA is TGTGCCAGCAGTTCAGCCGGGACAGGGGGCAATGAGCAGTTCTTC. Encoded protein: CASSSAGTGGNEQFF.

As regards this clonotype: Since the CDR3 does not end with the conserved phenylalanine or tryptophan, this likely comes from a read error. It is unclear where the CDR3 begins or ends on the DNA, so no DNA is shown, and the CDR3 is as TCRdb lists it. This chain uses TRBV9 with TRBJ2-5. The CDR3 is 8 amino acids in total, end residues counted. CDR1 and CDR2 from the germline V gene are SGDLS and YYNGEE. CDR3: CASSVEWG.

This chain connects TRBV10-3 to TRBJ2-3; TRBD2 agrees at 14 bases. The CDR3 runs 16 residues. Germline V gives CDR1 ENHRY, CDR2 SYGVKD. The J segment lost 3 bases and the V segment lost 3 bases, leaving 2 bases of the junction unmatched. The CDR3 region has the DNA TGTGCCATCAGTGACGGGACTAGCGGGAGAACAGATACGCAGTATTTT. This translates into CAISDGTSGRTDTQYF.

In its sample, this clonotype was seen many times. This chain connects TRBV7-8 to TRBJ1-2; 7 nucleotides match TRBD1. CDR1 SGHVS and CDR2 FQNEAQ come from the germline V gene. The CDR3 extends over 15 amino acids. The trim removed 4 bases at V and 0 bases at J, leaving 5 bases unmatched. The CDR3 is CASSSTGQANYGYTF. DNA of the CDR3: TGTGCCAGCAGCTCGACCGGACAGGCTAACTATGGCTACACCTTC.

This clonotype was recorded many times. DNA of the CDR3: TGTGCCTGGAGTGTAGGGGGGTCAGATACGCAGTATTTT. Its translation: CAWSVGGSDTQYF. This sequence joins TRBV30 and TRBJ2-3, with D perhaps being TRBD1 or TRBD2 (6 bases each). V was pared by 0 bases and J by 4 bases, with 8 bases between. Germline assignment: CDR1 GTSNPN and CDR2 SVGIG (reference sequence). This CDR3 has 13 residues.

This clonotype was observed many times. V is TRBV5-5 and J is TRBJ2-5; D is ambiguous. V dropped 2 bases and J dropped 3 bases, with 5 bases sitting between them. Germline-derived CDR1 and CDR2 are SGHKS and YYEKEE (reference sequence). CDR3 size: 12 residues. The CDR3 DNA reads as TGTGCCAGCAGCTTTAGGGAAGAGACCCAGTACTTC. This gives the protein CASSFREETQYF.

Notes on this clonotype: This could be a read error, since a much larger clone is one nucleotide away. CDR3 nucleotide sequence: TGTGCCAGCAGTCACGGACGAGGGGATGAGCAGTTCTTC. It codes for CASSHGRGDEQFF. The V call is TRBV6-5, the J call TRBJ2-1; the D call may be TRBD1 or TRBD2 (5 bases each). The germline V and J ends were trimmed by 5 bases and 8 bases, with 13 bases remaining between them. The CDR3 has 13 amino acids. Germline V lookup: CDR1 MNHEY, CDR2 SVGAGI.

The chain couples TRBV11-3 to TRBJ2-7; possible D gene TRBD2, 6 bases. The CDR3 is made up of 16 amino acids. Germline V gives CDR1 SGHNT, CDR2 YENEEA. Trimming took off 1 base at V and 6 bases at J, with 19 bases between the two ends. As DNA, the CDR3 is TGTGCCAGCAGCTTAGCCCTCGACTCGCGGGGATCCGAGCAGTACTTC. It yields the protein CASSLALDSRGSEQYF.

To note about this clonotype: The conserved closing phenylalanine or tryptophan is absent in this CDR3, likely reflecting a read error. The limits of the CDR3 on the DNA are not certain, so only TCRdb's listed CDR3 is given. The V and J genes are TRBV19 and TRBJ1-6. Germline CDR1 and CDR2: LNHDA and SQIVND (reference sequence). The CDR3 is made up of 8 amino acids, end residues included. CDR3 sequence reads: CASSIGYS.

This clonotype was found many times. The chain employs TRBV6-6 and TRBJ1-5; D remains unclear. The CDR3 length is 13 residues. V lost 6 bases and J lost 2, with 8 bases in between. Germline CDR1 is MNHNY and CDR2 is SVGAGI (reference sequence). The CDR3 DNA reads as TGTGCCAGCAGCCCCAGTGGCAATCAGCCCCAGCATTTT. It encodes CASSPSGNQPQHF.

V gene TRBV20-1 combines with J gene TRBJ1-4, with D possibly being TRBD1 (6 bases). The length of the CDR3 is 14 residues. CDR1 is DFQATT and CDR2 is SNEGSKA in the germline V gene (reference sequence). V shed 3 bases and J shed 8 bases, with 16 bases lying between them. CDR3 bases: TGCAGTGCTAGTACGGGACAAGTCATAGAAAAACTGTTTTTT. Its translation: CSASTGQVIEKLFF.

This clonotype was picked up many times. The chain has TRBV29-1 and TRBJ1-2; D may be TRBD1 (6 bases). Germline V CDR1 and CDR2: SQVTM, ANQGSEA. There are 13 residues in the CDR3. The V gene lost 6 bases and the J gene lost 2 bases, with 13 bases spanning the gap. CDR3 residues: CSVPPQGNYGYTF. CDR3 DNA sequence: TGCAGCGTCCCCCCACAGGGAAACTATGGCTACACCTTC.

To note about this clonotype: This may arise from a read error, as a much more abundant clone is one base away. The V and J genes are TRBV28 and TRBJ1-5; the D gene is possibly TRBD1 (5 bases). Germline lookup yields CDR1 MDHEN and CDR2 SYDVKM. The CDR3 has 16 residues. CDR3 in DNA: TGTGCCAGCGGTTTCCTCGACAGACTCCGAGATCAGCCCCAGCATTTT. This gives the protein CASGFLDRLRDQPQHF. Full variable domain (missing parts from reference TRBV28 and TRBJ1-5): DVKVTQSSRYLVKRTGEKVFLECVQDMDHENMFWYRQDPGLGLRLIYFSYDVKMKEKGDIPEGYSVSREKKERFSLILESASTNQTSMYLCASGFLDRLRDQPQHFGDGTRLSIL.

This clonotype was recorded at least ten times. This chain links TRBV7-6 with TRBJ2-6, with D unresolved. CDR3 length: 15 amino acids. Germline-derived CDR1 and CDR2 are SGHVS and FNYEAQ. V dropped 1 base and J dropped 0 bases, with 4 bases sitting between them. CDR3 bases: TGTGCCAGCAGCTTAGTGGACTCTGGGGCCAACGTCCTGACTTTC. Translating gives CASSLVDSGANVLTF.

This chain connects TRBV25-1 to TRBJ2-5, with 10 bases fitting TRBD2. V lost 3 bases to trimming and J lost 0 bases; unmatched junction nucleotides: 7. The germline V gene has CDR1 MGHDK and CDR2 SYGVNS. This CDR3 is 17 amino acids long. The CDR3 region is CASSEFLAGDNQETQYF. The CDR3 nucleotides are TGTGCCAGCAGTGAGTTCCTAGCGGGGGACAACCAAGAGACCCAGTACTTC.

In its sample, this clonotype was seen many times. V and J are TRBV7-2 and TRBJ2-3, with 8 bases identical to TRBD2. This CDR3 is 12 amino acids long. Germline V gives CDR1 SGHTA, CDR2 FQGNSA. V trimming: 5 bases; J trimming: 6 bases; junction bases outside the gene matches: 1. CDR3 sequence reads: CASSRGGDTQYF. CDR3 sequence (DNA): TGTGCCAGCAGCCGGGGGGGGGATACGCAGTATTTT.

In this sample, this clonotype turned up once. This chain links TRBV10-3 with TRBJ2-3; tentative D call: TRBD2 (6 bases). The germline V gene has CDR1 ENHRY and CDR2 SYGVKD. V shed 11 bases and J shed 2 bases, with 14 bases lying between them. The CDR3 is made up of 13 amino acids. Here the CDR3 reads CAPSGSFTDTQYF. CDR3 bases: TGTGCCCCGAGCGGGTCTTTCACAGATACGCAGTATTTT.

About this clonotype: The germline gene is not matched at one end of the junction; a read error may be the cause. The chain uses TRBV7-9 and TRBJ2-7; possibly TRBD1 or TRBD2 for D (7 bases each). The CDR3 is 15 amino acids. Germline CDR1 reads SEHNR; CDR2 reads FQNEAQ (reference sequence). CDR3 sequence (DNA): TGTGCCAGCAGCCTGGGAGGGCAGGGGGGAAACACGCTGCACTTC. Protein: CASSLGGQGGNTLHF. The full variable domain, with the rest looked up from reference TRBV7-9 and TRBJ2-7, is DTGVSQNPRHKITKRGQNVTFRCDPISEHNRLYWYRQTLGQGPEFLTYFQNEAQLEKSRLLSDRFSAERPKGSFSTLEIQRTEQGDSAMYLCASSLGGQGGNTLHFGPGTRLTVT.

This clonotype occurred many times. This chain links TRBV27 with TRBJ2-7; TRBD2 matches 7 bases. This CDR3 has 15 residues. V dropped 3 bases and J dropped 0; count of bases not matched to a gene: 5. Germline CDR1 and CDR2: MNHEY and SMNVEV (reference sequence). DNA for the CDR3: TGTGCCAGCAGTTTCGGCGGGAGCCTCTCCTACGAGCAGTACTTC. Protein product: CASSFGGSLSYEQYF.

This clonotype was found many times. The chain is built from TRBV20-1 and TRBJ2-7, with D possibly matching TRBD2 (6 bases). V lost 0 bases to trimming and J lost 0 bases, with 12 bases between them. CDR3 length: 15 residues. Germline values: CDR1 DFQATT, CDR2 SNEGSKA (reference sequence). CDR3 amino acids: CSARDWTGASYEQYF. DNA of the CDR3: TGCAGTGCTAGAGATTGGACGGGAGCCTCCTACGAGCAGTACTTC.